This T cell receptor beta chain was sequenced for a study of T cell changes during pregnancy in multiple sclerosis. The germline gives CDR1 SNHLY, CDR2 FYNNEI. The CDR3 runs 15 residues. Unmatched junction bases numbered 5, after V lost 6 bases and J lost 1 base. Only in-frame clones appear in the TCRdb table, and some are missing; sequencing was by immunoSEQ multiplex PCR. Of 60,000 or so clones in the sample, about nine tenths were seen once. The chain has TRBV2 and TRBJ2-2; 7 bases line up with TRBD1. The specimen comprised peripheral blood, sampled in the second trimester of pregnancy. This receptor was obtained from a female donor in good health, enrolled as a control in a pregnancy study. The CDR3 nucleotides read TGTGCCAGCAGATATCGGACAGGGAACACCGGGGAGCTGTTTTTT. Protein product: CASRYRTGNTGELFF.